This TCR beta chain was observed in a study of blood T cells in healthy people across ages (dated by TCRdb to 2014 to 2015). Some background on the complete study: In model experiments, roughly one uniquely barcoded TCR beta cDNA molecule per two T cells was captured by template switching. The donors were divided into four age groups: young (average around 17 years), middle-aged (about 40), aged (around 67) and long-lived (approximately 74). To track age-related changes in TCR beta repertoire diversity, the study relied on deep sequencing normalized with unique cDNA molecular identifiers. To avoid experimental bias, donors of different ages were distributed randomly across sequencing lanes. The study analyzed two additional independent replicas of 1 million unique cDNA reads from the same blood draw for two donors, one aged 18 to 29 and one aged 80 or older.

Systemically healthy Caucasian individuals from Russia, about 38 in total and aged roughly 6 to 100 years, were included as donors. Each donor gave 8 to 10 milliliters of peripheral blood, collected into EDTA-treated Vacutainer tubes. PBMCs were isolated by Ficoll-Paque density-gradient centrifugation, with at least 6 million obtained per sample. Trizol reagent was used to extract total RNA from PBMCs, with at least 6 micrograms per sample. For every donor, an aliquot of PBMCs went through flow cytometry to measure the percentages of naive CD45RAhigh/CD27high T cells. About this clonotype: What antigen it recognizes has not been identified. The input lacks base qualities; no much larger clone sits a single base away.

The research as a whole found: Since profiling was done on bulk unsorted PBMCs, naive and antigen-experienced compartments could not be conclusively compared. The CMV infection status of donors was not known, potentially confounding age-related changes in expanded clonotypes. There was a strong correlation between observed TCR beta diversity and the percentage of naive T cells measured by flow cytometry. Estimates of total diversity from one million sequenced T cells were regarded as lower bounds and underestimates. As age increased, observed TCR beta diversity per million T cells dropped in a roughly linear way, and a significant reduction was already evident by age 40. Compared with the aged group, the long-lived group had more naive CD4+ T cells, fewer expanded clones and increased TCR diversity, a pattern suggesting age selection.

Trimming removed 4 bases from V and 13 bases from J, leaving 14 bases between the germline ends. The germline V gene specifies SQVTM as CDR1 and ANQGSEA as CDR2. Including cysteine and phenylalanine, the CDR3 has 11 amino acids. The CDR3 DNA has 33 bases and is translated from base 1. Library creation used 5' RACE. TCRdb shows the sequencer as Illumina HiSeq 2500. A second about 7 to 11 cycle PCR used a sample-barcoded 5' primer and a J-beta primer mix. A template-switch 5' adaptor carrying 12 random nucleotides introduced a unique molecular identifier onto each TCR beta cDNA molecule. Each sample yielded at least 2.5 million CDR3-containing paired-end reads. The Mint cDNA synthesis kit, primed by a TRBC-specific oligonucleotide, was used to synthesize first-strand cDNA from all RNA. Following uracil-DNA glycosylase treatment, all cDNA underwent a first 18-cycle PCR with the universal primers M1SS and BC2_uni_R. In the paper's pipeline: Normalization of each sample was performed by random selection of 1 million high-quality reads, each carrying a distinct molecular identifier. Instead of being binned into consensus sequences, reads that shared molecular identifiers were thrown out. CDR3 identification, clonotype clustering and error correction used MiTCR with a Q25 quality threshold and the strictest error-elimination algorithm. A nonparametric unseen species model using Euler transformation provided a lower-bound estimate of total TCR beta diversity. In-frame beta chains were kept once TCRdb had trimmed the public reads at Q25 with fastp and called clones with MiXCR. For every CDR3 protein sequence, its rows merge into one entry that carries the most common genes and DNA. These V and J calls rely on TCRdb rather than the paper's analysis. Within this sample are 800,000 or so distinct CDR3 sequences, with less than 80% of them counted one time only. The ten biggest clones cover 28% of the sample.

The chain is encoded by TRBV29-1 joined to TRBJ2-4; the D gene remains uncertain. The sequencing sample was made of blood. The sequence came from a man aged 25-40 years in good health. The CDR3 protein is CSVGTYGTQYF. The DNA sequence is given as TGCAGCGTTGGGACCTACGGTACGCAGTACTTC.